The sequence of this T cell receptor beta chain was determined in a study of cytomegalovirus exposure and HLA in healthy donors. Study-level information: A previous analysis identified approximately 120 million unique TCR beta sequences derived from about 180 million T cells. Study-wide results and caveats: In a later analysis, CMV-associated beta chains were mostly HLA-associated, it appeared. The study flagged about 160 TCR beta chains as cytomegalovirus-associated. In a later analysis, donors in an Asian-associated ancestry cluster reportedly had fewer N-insertions in productive TCRs than the cohort mean.

From germline, CDR1 is SGHAT and CDR2 FQNNGV. Trimming pared 2 bases from V and 3 bases from J, leaving 10 bases between. CDR3 size: 14 residues. It was with 60 Vbeta and 13 Jbeta primers that the PCR ran. This table comes from immunoSEQ multiplex PCR, and its TCRdb copy is limited to in-frame clones, with some not included. This sample has more than 95,000 clones; 75% to 85% occur once, and the top ten carry 2.1%. Details on this clone: Its antigen remains unidentified.

V and J are TRBV11-2 and TRBJ1-2; D unresolved. This receptor was identified in a man aged 30 to 39 in good health and CMV-seronegative. Sequenced input: PBMCs. CDR3 protein: CASSLSREHYGYTF. In DNA, the CDR3 is TGTGCCAGCAGCTTAAGTCGGGAGCACTATGGCTACACCTTC.